Below are 14 T cell receptor beta chains sequenced from a single sample in a study of cytomegalovirus exposure and HLA in healthy donors. PCR primers comprised 60 Vbeta and 13 Jbeta primers. Method: immunoSEQ multiplex PCR; TCRdb's copy keeps in-frame clones and lacks some. The top ten clones hold about a tenth of a sample with more than 95,000 clones, about 80% of them seen once. The sample consisted of PBMCs. The receptors shown here come from a man aged 25 to 40 in good health and CMV-seropositive.

The sample holds a few counts of this clone. The chain employs TRBV18 and TRBJ1-4; tentative D call: TRBD1 (6 bases). Germline lookup yields CDR1 KGHSH and CDR2 LQKENI. The V end lost 3 bases, the J end lost 6 bases, and 20 bases lay between the germline ends. The CDR3 loop spans 17 amino acids. The CDR3 here is CASSPRPQDRFHEKLFF. In DNA, the CDR3 is TGTGCCAGCTCACCCCGCCCTCAAGACAGGTTTCATGAAAAACTGTTTTTT.

The DNA of the CDR3 is TGTGCCACCCAGGGGGCGTTGGCCTACGAGCAGTACTTC. Encoded protein: CATQGALAYEQYF. This chain uses TRBV6-5 with TRBJ2-7, with TRBD1 matching over 8 bases. With V trimmed by 10 bases and J by 2 bases, 7 bases remained unmatched. The CDR3 spans 13 residues. Germline CDR1 MNHEY, CDR2 SVGAGI.

The chain combines TRBV29-1 with TRBJ2-6; D is undetermined. The CDR3 contains 12 residues. V lost 7 bases and J lost 1, with 5 bases in between. Germline V CDR1 and CDR2: SQVTM, ANQGSEA. The CDR3 DNA reads as TGCAGCGCTCAGTCTGGGGCCAACGTCCTGACTTTC. It encodes CSAQSGANVLTF.

This clone was seen a single time. The J gene is TRBJ2-3, the V gene TRBV6-5; 8 bases agree with TRBD2. There are 15 residues in the CDR3. V was pared by 2 bases and J by 2 bases, with 3 bases of the junction left unmatched. Per germline, CDR1 MNHEY and CDR2 SVGAGI. Here the CDR3 reads CASSYKLADTDTQYF. In nucleotides, the CDR3 is TGTGCCAGCAGTTACAAACTAGCGGACACAGATACGCAGTATTTT.

The chain is built from TRBV4-1 and TRBJ1-2; possible D gene TRBD1, 6 bases. The CDR3 extends over 16 amino acids. Germline lookup yields CDR1 MGHRA and CDR2 YSYEKL. The V end lost 2 bases, the J end lost 3 bases, and 16 bases lay between the germline ends. In DNA, the CDR3 is TGCGCCAGCAGCCAACACAGCAGGGGAGCGGACTATGGCTACACCTTC. It encodes CASSQHSRGADYGYTF.

The chain uses TRBV28 and TRBJ2-7, with no clear D. The germline gives CDR1 MDHEN, CDR2 SYDVKM. Trimming left V 3 bases short and J 3 bases short, with 9 bases between. The CDR3 sequence is 13 residues long. In nucleotides, the CDR3 is TGTGCCAGCAGTTTTGTTATCCGCTACGAGCAGTACTTC. Translation gives CASSFVIRYEQYF. The whole variable domain, filled in from reference TRBV28 and TRBJ2-7, reads DVKVTQSSRYLVKRTGEKVFLECVQDMDHENMFWYRQDPGLGLRLIYFSYDVKMKEKGDIPEGYSVSREKKERFSLILESASTNQTSMYLCASSFVIRYEQYFGPGTRLTVT.

This CDR3 reads CASSTGWGGGELFF. The DNA of the CDR3 is TGCGCCAGCAGCACCGGATGGGGCGGCGGGGAGCTGTTTTTT. The rearrangement uses TRBV5-1 and TRBJ2-2, with TRBD1 as a possible D gene (5 bases). The CDR3 contains 14 residues. Trimming cost V 4 bases and J 7 bases, with 14 bases left between them. CDR1 is SGHRS and CDR2 is YFSETQ in the germline V gene.

V gene TRBV11-2 combines with J gene TRBJ1-1; 12 nucleotides agree with TRBD1. This CDR3 comprises 15 residues. V shed 3 bases, J shed 4 bases, and the junction held 3 bases outside the gene matches. Per germline, CDR1 SGHAT and CDR2 FQNNGV. This chain's CDR3 is CASSLGQGASTEAFF. The CDR3 region has the DNA TGTGCCAGCAGCTTGGGACAGGGGGCCTCCACTGAAGCTTTCTTT.

In its sample, this clone was seen a few times. The chain joins TRBV7-2 to TRBJ1-5; a possible D gene is TRBD1 (5 bases). This CDR3 comprises 14 residues. Germline-derived CDR1 and CDR2 are SGHTA and FQGNSA. V gave up 1 base and J gave up 7 bases, with 11 bases separating them. For the CDR3, the DNA is TGTGCCAGCAGCTTAGTCAGGGAATGGCAGCCCCAGCATTTT. Protein sequence: CASSLVREWQPQHF.

The chain couples TRBV6-1 to TRBJ1-5, with 7 bases aligning to TRBD1. This CDR3 comprises 15 residues. Trimming removed 2 bases from V and 4 bases from J; junction bases left unmatched: 5. CDR1 is MNHNS, CDR2 SASEGT, per germline. The CDR3 loop is CASSERTGWNQPQHF. CDR3 DNA: TGTGCCAGCAGTGAACGGACAGGTTGGAATCAGCCCCAGCATTTT.

This clone is a singleton in its sample. The V and J genes are TRBV5-8 and TRBJ2-7; 7 nucleotides agree with TRBD2. This CDR3 has 12 residues. Trimming removed 2 bases from V and 7 bases from J; junction bases left unmatched: 3. Germline V gene data show CDR1 as SGHTS and CDR2 as YDEGEE. CDR3 coding DNA: TGTGCCAGCAGCTTCTTACTAGCGGAGCAGTACTTC. Protein product: CASSFLLAEQYF.

This rearrangement joins TRBV5-1 to TRBJ2-3; D is perhaps TRBD2 (6 bases). The CDR3 contains 15 residues. With 3 bases removed from V and 1 base from J, the gap between germline ends came to 12 bases. Per germline, CDR1 SGHRS and CDR2 YFSETQ. The CDR3 DNA follows: TGCGCCAGCAGCTGGGACTGGCGGGGCACAGATACGCAGTATTTT. It codes for CASSWDWRGTDTQYF. Looking up the rest from reference TRBV5-1 and TRBJ2-3 gives the full variable domain: KAGVTQTPRYLIKTRGQQVTLSCSPISGHRSVSWYQQTPGQGLQFLFEYFSETQRNKGNFPGRFSGRQFSNSRSEMNVSTLELGDSALYLCASSWDWRGTDTQYFGPGTRLTVL.

V usage is TRBV5-1 and J usage is TRBJ2-7; 9 bases fit TRBD1. The germline V gene encodes CDR1 SGHRS and CDR2 YFSETQ. Losses at the gene ends were 4 bases for V and 4 bases for J; bases not matched to a gene: 6. The CDR3 is 14 residues long. The CDR3 spells CASSRQGGWYEQYF. The DNA for the CDR3 is TGCGCCAGCAGCCGACAGGGGGGCTGGTACGAGCAGTACTTC.

The V call is TRBV7-2, the J call TRBJ2-7; 8 positions agree with TRBD1. The CDR3 runs 14 residues. The germline CDR1 and CDR2 sequences are SGHTA and FQGNSA. V lost 3 bases to trimming and J lost 5 bases; unmatched junction nucleotides: 6. CDR3: CASSLTGVDHEQYF. In DNA form, the CDR3 reads TGTGCCAGCAGCTTGACAGGGGTCGACCACGAGCAGTACTTC.